This T cell receptor beta chain was retrieved from a study of T-cell memory formation after mild COVID-19 (dated by TCRdb to about 2021). For the study in its entirety: Most TCR sequence clusters were specific to one of the two donors. The cohort was made up of two young adult volunteers, one female and one male, who were previously healthy. In a couple of donors, T-cell clones that expanded and contracted after mild COVID-19 were tracked by sequencing TCRalpha and TCRbeta repertoires over time.

Results the study describes overall, beyond this receptor: The study included only a couple of mild cases, and larger cohorts that include severe cases with pre-infection samples were judged to be necessary. Clones contracting from day 15 to 85 had balanced CD4/CD8 phenotypes, while a second wave expanding from day 15 to 37 was biased towards CD4+. Some responding clones were detected in pre-infection memory, suggesting pre-existing cross-reactive memory T cells joined the SARS-CoV-2 response. Contracting CD4+ clones were found mainly in CM and EM memory subsets, while CD8+ clones were enriched in EMRA. Whether the second-wave clones peaking on day 37 were SARS-CoV-2 specific was not confirmed.

Concerning this clonotype itself: It lacks a known antigen. No base-level quality is on record; no much larger clone is a single base apart.

V is clipped by 5 bases and J by 1 base, and the sequence between their germline boundaries is 11 bases long. From the cysteine through the phenylalanine, the CDR3 covers 14 amino acids. Left in the record is the CDR3 DNA by itself, 42 bases read in frame from the first base. The germline V gene (reference sequence) supplies CDR1 LNHDA and CDR2 SQIVND. Reads for this sample came from an Illumina NovaSeq 6000. TCRalpha and TCRbeta cDNA libraries were built by 5'RACE with constant-segment primers, adding sample barcodes and unique molecular identifiers. RNA was extracted from every sample with Trizol reagent. Amplification of the libraries took two PCR steps, and the second step added a second sample barcode plus Illumina TruSeq adapters. Sequencing of libraries was performed on an Illumina NovaSeq with 2 x 150 bp paired-end reads. The original pipeline was this. Reads were demultiplexed and collapsed into UMI-guided consensus sequences with migec v1.2.7. With mixcr v2.1.11, UMI consensuses were aligned to TRA and TRB V and J templates and assembled into clonotypes. A clonotype was counted as expanded or contracted only if both edgeR and NoisET called the change significant, with noise models trained on biological replicates. For edgeR calls, the cutoffs were a false discovery rate-adjusted p below 0.01 and a log2 fold-change threshold of 1. As an exploratory analysis of dynamics, max-normalized trajectories of the 1000 most abundant clonotypes were examined with PCA combined with hierarchical clustering. Each responding clone was given a CD4 or CD8 phenotype based on the CD4+ and CD8+ repertoires, which had been sequenced separately. In-frame beta chains were kept once TCRdb had trimmed the public reads at Q25 with fastp and called clones with MiXCR. Every distinct CDR3 protein forms one entry, paired with its most common genes and DNA. The V and J calls and clone size are TCRdb's, not the authors'. This sample has roughly 600,000 distinct CDR3 sequences in its table, and approximately 18% of those were observed once. The ten most abundant clones make up around 11% of the sample.

Ficoll-Paque density gradient centrifugation was used to isolate PBMCs. The chain is encoded by TRBV19 joined to TRBJ1-1; the D gene assignment is ambiguous. The sequenced material came from PBMCs or a T cell subset sorted from them (not recorded which). The TCR comes from an adult woman who had mild COVID-19 (a few samples of this study predate the infection). The sample titles of this study are shuffled in the database, so cell type and time point are left out; the donor was told from shared clones. The CDR3 here reads CASSFDNSNTEAFF. The nucleotide sequence is TGTGCCAGTAGTTTCGACAACTCGAACACTGAAGCTTTCTTT.